The entry that follows covers one TCR beta chain sequence. CDR3 size: 17 residues. The sample belongs to a study of T cell changes during pregnancy in multiple sclerosis. Clones were sequenced by immunoSEQ multiplex PCR, and TCRdb holds only the in-frame ones, with some missing. The profile covers about 41,000 clones, with around 90% appearing a single time and 8% to 10% taken by the ten largest. The sequencing here drew on CD8+ T cells from peripheral blood mononuclear cells, taken in the first trimester of pregnancy. This clonotype was obtained from a female donor with multiple sclerosis, enrolled in a pregnancy study. V is TRBV12-1 and J is TRBJ2-3; the DNA was not used to check the table's D call, TRBD2. TRBV12-1 counts as a pseudogene. CDR3 in DNA: TGTGCCAGCAGCTTTTGGCGGGGGGCCTTTCGCACAGATACGCAGTATTTT. It yields the protein CASSFWRGAFRTDTQYF.